A single sample is the source of the 13 T cell receptor beta chains below, sequenced in a study of cytomegalovirus exposure and HLA in healthy donors. PCR amplification relied on 60 Vbeta primers (plus 13 Jbeta primers). Produced via immunoSEQ multiplex PCR; TCRdb's table is partial and in-frame only. This table has 120,000 or so clones, 70% to 85% appearing once. Sequenced sample: PBMCs. These TCRs come from a man aged 25-45 years in good health and CMV-seropositive.

This chain links TRBV9 with TRBJ1-5, with D perhaps matching TRBD1 (5 bases). Germline CDR1 SGDLS, CDR2 YYNGEE. Trimming pared 4 bases from V and 7 bases from J, leaving 15 bases between. This CDR3 has 14 residues. CDR3 in DNA: TGTGCCAGCAGCCCTGGGGCAGCCGGCCAGCCCCAGCATTTT. This sequence encodes CASSPGAAGQPQHF.

This clone is a singleton in its sample. V and J are TRBV5-1 and TRBJ2-1; 8 nucleotides align to TRBD1. V was clipped by 0 bases and J by 11 bases; unmatched bases: 7. The CDR3 contains 14 residues. CDR1 and CDR2 (germline): SGHRS, YFSETQ. The CDR3 region is CASSLAGQGAQQFF. DNA for the CDR3: TGCGCCAGCAGCTTGGCCGGCCAGGGGGCCCAGCAGTTCTTC.

This clone was detected once. The chain couples TRBV7-2 to TRBJ2-1; the D gene is possibly TRBD2 (5 bases). The CDR3 totals 15 residues. Germline-derived CDR1 and CDR2 are SGHTA and FQGNSA. V gave up 5 bases and J gave up 0 bases, with 11 bases separating them. The DNA for the CDR3 is TGTGCCAGCAGCGAGAGGGTGAGCTCCTACAATGAGCAGTTCTTC. It encodes CASSERVSSYNEQFF.

The chain has TRBV2 and TRBJ1-2, with D possibly being TRBD1 (6 bases). Germline CDR1 is SNHLY and CDR2 is FYNNEI. The CDR3 spans 15 residues. The germline V and J ends were trimmed by 0 bases and 5 bases, with 13 bases remaining between them. CDR3 in DNA: TGTGCCAGCAGTGAAGCGCCCGGGACACTGTATGGCTACACCTTC. This translates into CASSEAPGTLYGYTF. The entire variable domain, with the rest obtained from reference TRBV2 and TRBJ1-2, is as follows: EPEVTQTPSHQVTQMGQEVILRCVPISNHLYFYWYRQILGQKVEFLVSFYNNEISEKSEIFDDQFSVERPDGSNFTLKIRSTKLEDSAMYFCASSEAPGTLYGYTFGSGTRLTVV.

The chain joins TRBV6-6 to TRBJ1-6, with D uncertain. The CDR3 sequence is 14 residues long. The ends were cut back, 10 bases at V and 4 bases at J, with 14 bases in the middle. Germline assignment: CDR1 MNHNY and CDR2 SVGAGI (reference sequence). CDR3 bases: TGTGCCACTTCATTACAGTTATATAATTCACCCCTCCACTTT. Its protein is CATSLQLYNSPLHF.

The chain couples TRBV12-5 to TRBJ2-5, with D hard to call. The J call is in doubt because the DNA end fits TRBJ2-7 better. This CDR3 contains 13 residues. The germline CDR1 and CDR2 sequences are LGHNT and FRNRAP. In nucleotides, the CDR3 is TGTGCTAGTGGTTTGGCAAACAGTTACGAGCAGTACTTC. Protein: CASGLANSYEQYF.

The V call is TRBV9, the J call TRBJ2-2, with D perhaps TRBD1 (5 bases). CDR3 length: 14 amino acids. Trimming took off 2 bases at V and 6 bases at J, with 11 bases between the two ends. CDR1 SGDLS and CDR2 YYNGEE come from the germline V gene. CDR3 residues: CASSVQTEAGELFF. CDR3 bases: TGTGCCAGCAGCGTCCAGACAGAGGCCGGGGAGCTGTTTTTT.

In its sample, this clone was seen many times. The CDR3 sequence: CASHFRVEAFF. CDR3 coding DNA: TGTGCCAGCCACTTTCGGGTCGAAGCTTTCTTT. The chain recombines TRBV6-6 with TRBJ1-1; no clear D gene. Trimming took off 8 bases at V and 8 bases at J, with 12 bases between the two ends. The CDR3 is made up of 11 amino acids. CDR1 is MNHNY and CDR2 is SVGAGI in the germline V gene (reference sequence).

The chain combines TRBV7-8 with TRBJ2-3, with D maybe TRBD2 (6 bases). Germline CDR1 and CDR2: SGHVS and FQNEAQ. V shed 10 bases and J shed 2 bases, with 13 bases lying between them. The CDR3 totals 13 residues. CDR3 residues: CATYSGHTDTQYF. CDR3 nucleotide sequence: TGTGCCACCTATAGCGGTCACACAGATACGCAGTATTTT.

The chain recombines TRBV7-6 with TRBJ1-2; perhaps TRBD1 as D (6 bases). The CDR3 contains 16 residues. V lost 0 bases and J 7 bases, leaving 18 bases between the germline ends. Germline V CDR1 and CDR2: SGHVS, FNYEAQ. The CDR3 DNA is TGTGCCAGCAGCTTAGCGCACAGGGAACTGGCTTCTGGCTACACCTTC. Translation: CASSLAHRELASGYTF.

The CDR3 DNA follows: TGTGCCAGCAGCAGACTAGCGGGAGCCTACGAGCAGTACTTC. This codes for CASSRLAGAYEQYF. The chain is built from TRBV6-6 and TRBJ2-7; TRBD2 agrees at 12 bases. CDR3 length: 14 residues. The V gene end was trimmed by 6 bases and the J gene end by 2 bases; junction bases not matched to a gene: 2. CDR1 and CDR2 (germline): MNHNY, SVGAGI (reference sequence).

The chain carries TRBV5-8 and TRBJ2-7, with TRBD1 matching 8 bases. Losses at the gene ends were 0 bases for V and 1 base for J; bases not matched to a gene: 3. The CDR3 spans 15 residues. Germline-derived CDR1 and CDR2 are SGHTS and YDEGEE. As DNA, the CDR3 is TGTGCCAGCAGCTTGGAGCAGGGGGCGTCCTACGAGCAGTACTTC. Protein: CASSLEQGASYEQYF.

This clone was recorded once. The chain is built from TRBV7-2 and TRBJ1-1, with 9 positions matching TRBD1. Trimming took 5 bases from V and 4 from J; bases not matched to a gene: 5. This CDR3 comprises 14 residues. Germline V lookup: CDR1 SGHTA, CDR2 FQGNSA. The CDR3 is CASSQRQGVTEAFF. DNA for the CDR3: TGTGCCAGCAGCCAAAGACAGGGGGTCACTGAAGCTTTCTTT.